This T cell receptor beta chain appears in the sequencing data of a study of shared clonotypes between healthy human individuals. Findings of the study overall: Clonotype sharing among donors was expected to depend on sequencing depth.

CDR3 length: 13 residues. The germline V gene encodes CDR1 LNHDA and CDR2 SQIVND (reference sequence). Trimming took 6 bases from V and 2 from J; bases not matched to a gene: 1. It was CD45RO-negative cells, positively selected for CCR7, that made up naive CD8 cells, with terminally differentiated effector memory CD45RA+ cells excluded. Concerning this clone itself: Its antigen is still unknown.

Generated by immunoSEQ multiplex PCR, the TCRdb table keeps only in-frame clones and is missing some. Among roughly 2,000,000 clones, less than 95% were seen once, and the ten largest hold 0.9% to 1.5%. The TCR was taken from a man younger than 30 in good health. The J gene is TRBJ2-7, the V gene TRBV19; 10 bases line up with TRBD1. Sequencing used naive CD8+ T cells sorted from blood. In nucleotides, the CDR3 is TGTGCCAGTAGGACAGGGGGCACCTACGAGCAGTACTTC. Translating gives CASRTGGTYEQYF.